This T cell receptor beta chain comes out of a study of T cell responses to AZD1222 COVID-19 vaccine. This CDR3 contains 15 residues. V was trimmed by 4 bases and J by 8 bases, leaving 20 bases between them. Germline CDR1 and CDR2: MNHEY and SVGEGT. Findings and limits, study-wide: Females outnumbered males among donors, who were mostly white British; clonal diversity was possibly underestimated. Repertoires were obtained solely post-peak T cell response. Spike as a whole was targeted by vaccine-associated CD4 TCRs, dominant at 160-218 and 743-854.

The method was immunoSEQ multiplex PCR; TCRdb's version includes in-frame clones alone and lacks a portion of them. Of about 120,000 clones in the sample, about nine tenths were seen once. Concerning this clone: Its antigen is unknown.

The TCR comes from an adult who received the AZD1222 COVID-19 vaccine. V and J are TRBV6-2 or TRBV6-3 and TRBJ1-2; a possible D gene is TRBD1 (5 bases). The sequencing here drew on peripheral blood, taken 28 days after the second AZD1222 dose. The CDR3 spells CASSSAQTGGGGYTF. The CDR3 DNA reads TGTGCCAGCAGTTCAGCCCAGACGGGGGGAGGAGGCTACACCTTC.